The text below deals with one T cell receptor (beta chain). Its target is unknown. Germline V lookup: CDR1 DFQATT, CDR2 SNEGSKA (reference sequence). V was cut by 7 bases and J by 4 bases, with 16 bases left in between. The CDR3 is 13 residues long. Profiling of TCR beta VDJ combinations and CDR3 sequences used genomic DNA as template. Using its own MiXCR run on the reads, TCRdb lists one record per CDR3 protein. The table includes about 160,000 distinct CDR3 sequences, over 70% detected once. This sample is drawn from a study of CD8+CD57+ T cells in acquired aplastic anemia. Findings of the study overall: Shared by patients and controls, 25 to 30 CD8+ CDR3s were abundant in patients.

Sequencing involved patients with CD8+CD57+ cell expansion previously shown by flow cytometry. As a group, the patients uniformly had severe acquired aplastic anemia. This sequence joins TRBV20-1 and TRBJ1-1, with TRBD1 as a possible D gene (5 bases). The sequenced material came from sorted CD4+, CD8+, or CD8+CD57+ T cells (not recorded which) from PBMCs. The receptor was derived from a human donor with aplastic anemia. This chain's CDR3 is CSGTGPTVTEAFF. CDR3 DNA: TGCAGTGGGACGGGACCCACGGTCACTGAAGCTTTCTTT.